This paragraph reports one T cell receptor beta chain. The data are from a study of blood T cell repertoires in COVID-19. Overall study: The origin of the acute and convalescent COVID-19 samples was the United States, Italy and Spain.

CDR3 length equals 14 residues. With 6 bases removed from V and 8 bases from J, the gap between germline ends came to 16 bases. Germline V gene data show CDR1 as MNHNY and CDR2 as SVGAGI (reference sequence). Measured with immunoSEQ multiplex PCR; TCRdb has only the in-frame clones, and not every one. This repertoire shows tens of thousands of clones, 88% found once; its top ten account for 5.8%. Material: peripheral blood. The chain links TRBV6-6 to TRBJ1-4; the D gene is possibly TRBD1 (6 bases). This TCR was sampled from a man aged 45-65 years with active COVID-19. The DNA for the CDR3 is TGTGCCAGCAGGGAACAGGGAGTGGGGGAAAAACTGTTTTTT. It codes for CASREQGVGEKLFF.